This TCR beta chain came from a study of shared clonotypes between healthy human individuals. Points from the study as a whole: Around 5.3% of naive CD4 clonotypes were shared across several donors.

Germline-derived CDR1 and CDR2 are MNHEY and SVGAGI. Trimming stripped 4 bases from V and 5 bases from J, with 20 bases between. CDR3 length equals 16 residues. A remark on this clone: Its antigen remains unknown.

Naive CD8 isolation took CD45RO-negative cells positively selected for CCR7 and excluded terminally differentiated effector memory CD45RA+ cells. Here immunoSEQ multiplex PCR was the method, and the copy in TCRdb shows in-frame clones only, minus some. In the table there are under 2,000,000 clones, about 94% of which are singletons. The sample comprised naive CD8+ T cells sorted from blood. The source is a man between 18 and 35 years old in good health. This chain uses TRBV6-5 with TRBJ1-2; D perhaps matches TRBD1 (5 bases). CDR3 sequence (DNA): TGTGCCAGCAGTTTTAGCCAGGGAATTAGAATGTATGGCTACACCTTC. This encodes CASSFSQGIRMYGYTF.